This paragraph reports one TCR beta chain. TCRdb itself ran the 5' RACE reads through MiXCR, one entry per CDR3 protein. This sample has 110,000 or so distinct CDR3 sequences, with 15% to 20% found just once. CDR1 DFQATT and CDR2 SNEGSKA come from the germline V gene (reference sequence). The CDR3 is 10 residues long. Deletions cut 3 bases from V and 6 bases from J, with 5 bases between. The record originates from a study of T-cell memory formation after mild COVID-19. The clonotype comes from a man between 18 and 35 years old who had mild COVID-19 (a few samples of this study predate the infection). Cell type and time point are not known. The rearrangement uses TRBV20-1 and TRBJ1-2; D remains ambiguous. Source material: PBMCs or a T cell subset sorted from them (not recorded which). The CDR3: CSASPDGYTF. CDR3 DNA sequence: TGCAGTGCTAGTCCAGATGGCTACACCTTC.